This entry lists 32 T cell receptor beta chains sequenced from one sample in a study of shared clonotypes between healthy human individuals. Here immunoSEQ multiplex PCR was the method, and the copy in TCRdb shows in-frame clones only, minus some. The sample has about 2,100,000 clones, about 93% seen once. Cells designated naive CD8 were CD45RO-negative and were positively selected for CCR7, with terminally differentiated effector memory CD45RA+ cells excluded. Specimen: naive CD8+ T cells from PBMCs. The receptors derive from a man aged 18 to 30 in good health. Some clones in this sample may be carry-over from other donors' samples.

V usage is TRBV10-3 and J usage is TRBJ1-1; no clear D gene. V shed 7 bases and J shed 0 bases, with 9 bases lying between them. From germline, CDR1 is ENHRY and CDR2 SYGVKD. The CDR3 contains 13 residues. The CDR3 region is CAIKREVNTEAFF. The CDR3 nucleotides read TGTGCCATCAAAAGGGAGGTGAACACTGAAGCTTTCTTT.

The DNA for the CDR3 is TGTGCCAGCAGTGCCCTCGAGAGGTTGCACTCCTACGAGCAGTACTTC. Its protein product is CASSALERLHSYEQYF. The chain joins TRBV2 to TRBJ2-7; D is undetermined. The CDR3 totals 16 residues. V shed 4 bases and J shed 0 bases, with 16 bases lying between them. The germline V gene encodes CDR1 SNHLY and CDR2 FYNNEI.

This CDR3 reads CASRPTSGSPHNEQFF. CDR3 bases: TGTGCCAGCAGGCCGACTAGCGGGAGCCCACACAATGAGCAGTTCTTC. The chain uses TRBV27 and TRBJ2-1; 12 nucleotides align to TRBD2. Per germline, CDR1 MNHEY and CDR2 SMNVEV (reference sequence). V trimming: 6 bases; J trimming: 5 bases; junction bases outside the gene matches: 8. The length of the CDR3 is 16 residues.

A single count supports this clone. The V and J genes are TRBV7-8 and TRBJ2-5; the D gene is possibly TRBD2 (6 bases). Germline V gene sequence: CDR1 SGHVS, CDR2 FQNEAQ. Trimming removed 1 base at V and 2 bases at J, with 14 bases between. The CDR3 extends over 16 amino acids. The CDR3 reads CASSLVRIAAQETQYF. For the CDR3, the DNA is TGTGCCAGCAGCTTAGTAAGGATAGCGGCACAAGAGACCCAGTACTTC.

The rearrangement links TRBV7-6 to TRBJ2-7; TRBD2 agrees at 7 bases. Unmatched junction bases numbered 18, after V lost 5 bases and J lost 5 bases. The CDR3 has 17 amino acids. Germline V lookup: CDR1 SGHVS, CDR2 FNYEAQ. CDR3 region: CASSHNIRGRAVDEQYF. The CDR3 DNA is TGTGCCAGCAGCCATAACATTCGGGGGAGGGCCGTCGACGAGCAGTACTTC.

This chain uses TRBV7-6 with TRBJ2-7; D is perhaps TRBD1 or TRBD2 (5 bases each). This CDR3 has 14 amino acids. CDR1 SGHVS and CDR2 FNYEAQ come from the germline V gene. Deletions cut 7 bases from V and 4 bases from J, with 17 bases between. CDR3 sequence: CASTRDRSSYEQYF. The CDR3 coding sequence is TGTGCCAGCACCCGGGACCGCTCTTCGTACGAGCAGTACTTC. The complete variable domain, with remaining parts taken from reference TRBV7-6 and TRBJ2-7, reads GAGVSQSPRYKVTKRGQDVALRCDPISGHVSLYWYRQALGQGPEFLTYFNYEAQQDKSGLPNDRFSAERPEGSISTLTIQRTEQRDSAMYRCASTRDRSSYEQYFGPGTRLTVT.

The genes are TRBV5-6 and TRBJ1-5; a weak D match, TRBD1 (5 bases). Trimming pared 3 bases from V and 2 bases from J, leaving 18 bases between. The CDR3 consists of 17 residues. Germline CDR1 is SGHDT and CDR2 is YYEEEE. CDR3 sequence: CASSSVVQEGGNQPQHF. As DNA, the CDR3 is TGTGCCAGCAGCTCGGTGGTACAGGAAGGTGGCAATCAGCCCCAGCATTTT.

The chain is built from TRBV9 and TRBJ2-7, with a weak D call TRBD1 (5 bases). The germline V and J ends were trimmed by 4 bases and 3 bases, with 14 bases remaining between them. Germline loops: CDR1 SGDLS, CDR2 YYNGEE. CDR3 size: 14 residues. The CDR3 DNA reads TGTGCCAGCAGCCCTAGTAGGGGATTCTACGAGCAGTACTTC. Protein sequence: CASSPSRGFYEQYF.

The genes are TRBV7-2 and TRBJ2-1; D gene ambiguous. CDR1 and CDR2 (germline): SGHTA, FQGNSA. V lost 4 bases to trimming and J lost 3 bases, with 10 bases between them. The CDR3 consists of 14 residues. In DNA form, the CDR3 reads TGTGCCAGCAGCTCCTCGTTGGTCTACAATGAGCAGTTCTTC. It encodes CASSSSLVYNEQFF.

This clone has more than one count but fewer than ten. The chain has TRBV27 and TRBJ1-5; unclear D gene. Germline assignment: CDR1 MNHEY and CDR2 SMNVEV (reference sequence). Trimming took 3 bases from V and 7 from J, leaving 13 bases between them. The CDR3 is made up of 14 amino acids. CDR3 DNA: TGTGCCAGCAGTTTGGCAAGGGAAGGGCAGCCCCAGCATTTT. Translation: CASSLAREGQPQHF.

The chain is built from TRBV5-1 and TRBJ1-2; D is undetermined. CDR1 and CDR2 (germline): SGHRS, YFSETQ. This CDR3 contains 13 residues. Trimming cost V 4 bases and J 4 bases, with 11 bases left between them. CDR3 coding DNA: TGCGCCAGCAGCGTGCGCTTTGGCTATGGCTACACCTTC. Translation: CASSVRFGYGYTF.

The rearrangement joins TRBV27 to TRBJ1-2, with D possibly being TRBD1 (6 bases). This CDR3 region has 14 residues. The V gene's germline CDR1 is MNHEY and CDR2 SMNVEV (reference sequence). Trimming cost V 5 bases and J 5 bases, with 15 bases left between them. The CDR3 loop reads CASSPRGMLYGYTF. The CDR3 nucleotides read TGTGCCAGCAGTCCGAGGGGGATGCTATATGGCTACACCTTC.

This chain connects TRBV29-1 to TRBJ2-3, with TRBD2 matching 9 bases. The CDR3 totals 14 residues. V gave up 3 bases and J gave up 1 base; unmatched junction bases: 2. CDR1 SQVTM and CDR2 ANQGSEA come from the germline V gene. Here the CDR3 reads CSVERTSGTDTQYF. The CDR3 DNA sequence: TGCAGCGTTGAGAGGACTAGCGGCACAGATACGCAGTATTTT.

The chain employs TRBV19 and TRBJ1-3; D gene uncertain. Germline CDR1 reads LNHDA; CDR2 reads SQIVND (reference sequence). Trimming pared 5 bases from V and 7 bases from J, leaving 18 bases between. This CDR3 spans 15 amino acids. CDR3 residues: CASSGGPGGPNTIYF. DNA for the CDR3: TGTGCCAGTAGTGGAGGACCAGGTGGCCCCAACACCATATATTTT.

The count of this clone is one. Within the sample, other DNA sequences also encode this same CDR3. This chain joins TRBV10-3 and TRBJ1-1; tentatively, D is TRBD1 (6 bases). The V and J ends lost 0 bases and 2 bases respectively, with 10 bases between them. The CDR3 is 15 residues long. Germline values: CDR1 ENHRY, CDR2 SYGVKD. Here the CDR3 DNA reads TGTGCCATCAGTGAGTCGGGGGGCGGAAACACTGAAGCTTTCTTT. Translating gives CAISESGGGNTEAFF.

Regarding this clone: Other DNA sequences in the sample encode the same CDR3. V usage is TRBV4-3 and J usage is TRBJ2-1; tentatively, D is TRBD2 (5 bases). The V gene lost 0 bases and the J gene lost 9 bases, with 9 bases spanning the gap. The CDR3 totals 13 residues. Per the germline V gene, CDR1 is LGHNA and CDR2 is YSLEER. The CDR3, as DNA: TGCGCCAGCAGCCAAGACCTCGAGGGTGAGCAGTTCTTC. Translated: CASSQDLEGEQFF.

The chain recombines TRBV29-1 with TRBJ2-6; D might be TRBD1 or TRBD2, each matching 5 bases. V shed 0 bases and J shed 0 bases, with 9 bases lying between them. Germline CDR1 reads SQVTM; CDR2 reads ANQGSEA. The CDR3 extends over 16 amino acids. The CDR3 region is CSVEDRDDSGANVLTF. As DNA, the CDR3 is TGCAGCGTTGAAGATCGGGACGACTCTGGGGCCAACGTCCTGACTTTC.

The chain joins TRBV29-1 to TRBJ1-2; D ambiguous. The germline V gene has CDR1 SQVTM and CDR2 ANQGSEA. V lost 5 bases to trimming and J lost 11 bases, with 6 bases between them. The CDR3 contains 8 residues. The CDR3 here is CSVLPYTF. Written as DNA, the CDR3 is TGCAGCGTTCTTCCGTACACCTTC.

This clone was seen a single time. The gene calls are TRBV27 and TRBJ2-1, with 8 bases aligning to TRBD2. The V segment lost 1 base and the J segment 13 bases; nucleotides outside the gene matches: 3. Germline V CDR1 and CDR2: MNHEY, SMNVEV (reference sequence). The CDR3 loop spans 12 amino acids. The CDR3 DNA is TGTGCCAGCAGTTTATTGCGGGGGGACCAGTTCTTC. Its translation: CASSLLRGDQFF.

The chain has TRBV9 and TRBJ2-5; 9 bases align to TRBD2. Germline lookup yields CDR1 SGDLS and CDR2 YYNGEE. After removal of 0 bases from V and 5 bases from J, the junction contained 8 bases not matched to a gene. This CDR3 has 16 amino acids. DNA of the CDR3: TGTGCCAGCAGCGTAGGGTTAGCGGGAGTTCTGGAGACCCAGTACTTC. This codes for CASSVGLAGVLETQYF.

The chain carries TRBV4-1 and TRBJ2-1, with D tentatively TRBD2 (5 bases). V was cut by 8 bases and J by 3 bases, with 17 bases left in between. The germline gives CDR1 MGHRA, CDR2 YSYEKL. The CDR3 runs to 15 residues. DNA for the CDR3: TGCGCCAGCTCCGGGTTGGGCGGGTTCTACAATGAGCAGTTCTTC. Its protein product is CASSGLGGFYNEQFF.

The chain joins TRBV14 to TRBJ2-7; 9 bases fit TRBD1. CDR1 SGHDN and CDR2 FVKESK come from the germline V gene. The CDR3 covers 15 residues. With V trimmed by 2 bases and J by 7 bases, 9 bases remained unmatched. In DNA form, the CDR3 reads TGTGCCAGCAGCCAAACCCGGGACAGGGTGAGTGAGCAGTACTTC. This encodes CASSQTRDRVSEQYF.

The chain employs TRBV7-9 and TRBJ2-1; 9 bases map to TRBD1. The germline V gene encodes CDR1 SEHNR and CDR2 FQNEAQ (reference sequence). J gave up 5 bases and V 5 bases, and 10 bases lay outside the gene matches. There are 16 residues in the CDR3. CDR3 residues: CASSRAGQGIHNEQFF. In DNA form, the CDR3 reads TGTGCCAGCAGCAGGGCCGGACAGGGGATCCACAATGAGCAGTTCTTC.

This chain joins TRBV10-3 and TRBJ2-2, with D perhaps matching TRBD1 (5 bases). CDR3 length: 15 amino acids. Trimming removed 2 bases from V and 6 bases from J, with 13 bases in between. The V gene's germline CDR1 is ENHRY and CDR2 SYGVKD. In DNA, the CDR3 is TGTGCCATCAGTGAGGCTCCAGGGATGCCCGGGGAGCTGTTTTTT. Protein: CAISEAPGMPGELFF.

This clone was detected once. Different DNA sequences within this sample yield the same CDR3. This sequence joins TRBV4-1 and TRBJ2-7, with D perhaps TRBD1 (5 bases). There are 13 residues in the CDR3. CDR1 is MGHRA and CDR2 is YSYEKL in the germline V gene. With 2 bases removed from V and 4 bases from J, the gap between germline ends came to 9 bases. The CDR3: CASSQRQGYEQYF. In nucleotides, the CDR3 is TGCGCCAGCAGCCAAAGGCAGGGTTACGAGCAGTACTTC.

This clone was detected once. The chain combines TRBV30 with TRBJ1-5; 9 bases are shared with TRBD1. The CDR3 loop spans 15 amino acids. The germline CDR1 and CDR2 sequences are GTSNPN and SVGIG (reference sequence). The junction had 5 bases not matched to a gene; V was cut back by 0 bases and J by 5 bases. CDR3 loop: CAWSVRGTGHQPQHF. The CDR3, as DNA: TGTGCCTGGAGTGTACGGGGGACAGGGCATCAGCCCCAGCATTTT.

Turning to this clone: Distinct nucleotide sequences in the sample also encode this CDR3. This chain uses TRBV27 with TRBJ2-2; D uncertain. V was trimmed by 0 bases and J by 4 bases, leaving 3 bases between them. The CDR3 has 13 amino acids. CDR1 MNHEY and CDR2 SMNVEV come from the germline V gene (reference sequence). The CDR3 DNA follows: TGTGCCAGCAGTTTATCACTCACCGGGGAGCTGTTTTTT. It encodes CASSLSLTGELFF.

Turning to this clone: Other DNA sequences in this sample translate to the same CDR3. The chain uses TRBV7-9 and TRBJ1-1; 9 nucleotides align to TRBD1. CDR1 is SEHNR and CDR2 is FQNEAQ in the germline V gene (reference sequence). The CDR3 totals 15 residues. V dropped 5 bases and J dropped 0; count of bases not matched to a gene: 4. CDR3 amino acids: CASSTRTGVNTEAFF. Here the CDR3 DNA reads TGTGCCAGCAGCACCAGGACAGGGGTGAACACTGAAGCTTTCTTT.

The chain joins TRBV28 to TRBJ1-5; D unresolved. The length of the CDR3 is 15 residues. With 3 bases removed from V and 2 bases from J, the gap between germline ends came to 11 bases. The V gene's germline CDR1 is MDHEN and CDR2 SYDVKM. Written as DNA, the CDR3 is TGTGCCAGCAGTTTGGTATTTGGAGGCAATCAGCCCCAGCATTTT. This codes for CASSLVFGGNQPQHF. Supplemented by reference TRBV28 and TRBJ1-5, the full variable domain reads DVKVTQSSRYLVKRTGEKVFLECVQDMDHENMFWYRQDPGLGLRLIYFSYDVKMKEKGDIPEGYSVSREKKERFSLILESASTNQTSMYLCASSLVFGGNQPQHFGDGTRLSIL.

J is TRBJ2-1 and V is TRBV15, with TRBD2 matching 8 bases. Trimming removed 1 base from V and 9 bases from J; junction bases left unmatched: 14. The germline V gene has CDR1 LNHNV and CDR2 YYDKDF (reference sequence). The CDR3 is 17 residues long. The CDR3 protein is CATSRAPPGLESLEQFF. DNA for the CDR3: TGTGCCACCAGCAGAGCACCTCCGGGACTAGAGTCCCTTGAGCAGTTCTTC.

The V and J genes are TRBV7-9 and TRBJ2-1, with 12 bases aligning to TRBD2. V dropped 5 bases and J dropped 4; count of bases not matched to a gene: 12. The CDR3 extends over 18 amino acids. Per the germline V gene, CDR1 is SEHNR and CDR2 is FQNEAQ (reference sequence). The CDR3 is CASSETGLAGSTYNEQFF. In DNA, the CDR3 is TGTGCCAGCAGCGAGACCGGACTAGCGGGGAGTACATACAATGAGCAGTTCTTC.

The genes are TRBV5-1 and TRBJ2-1; 9 nucleotides line up with TRBD2. Germline CDR1 SGHRS, CDR2 YFSETQ. After removal of 4 bases from V and 2 bases from J, the junction contained 7 bases not matched to a gene. The CDR3 covers 16 residues. The CDR3 region is CASSPKGLAAYNEQFF. In nucleotides, the CDR3 is TGCGCCAGCAGCCCAAAGGGACTAGCAGCCTACAATGAGCAGTTCTTC. The whole variable domain, remainder taken from reference TRBV5-1 and TRBJ2-1, is KAGVTQTPRYLIKTRGQQVTLSCSPISGHRSVSWYQQTPGQGLQFLFEYFSETQRNKGNFPGRFSGRQFSNSRSEMNVSTLELGDSALYLCASSPKGLAAYNEQFFGPGTRLTVL.